The T cell receptor beta chain described here comes from a study of T cells in Graves' hyperthyroidism and ophthalmopathy. At the level of the study: Peripheral blood was acquired at first diagnosis, ahead of any therapy whatsoever.

Fresh peripheral blood, 8 to 10 ml, was the source of the PBMCs. TCR beta CDR3 regions were amplified from RNA. When the TCR CDR3 underwent first-round RT-PCR, the HTBI primer set was used. MiXCR was run by TCRdb on the multiplex PCR reads, yielding one entry per CDR3 protein. This sample has hundreds of thousands of distinct CDR3 sequences, with about 15% found just once. CDR1 and CDR2 (germline): KGHSH, LQKENI. The junction had 8 bases not matched to a gene; V was cut back by 8 bases and J by 2 bases. The CDR3 spans 16 residues. V gene TRBV18 combines with J gene TRBJ2-6, with TRBD1 matching 8 bases. This sequence was found in a woman younger than 45 with Graves' hyperthyroidism. The sequenced material came from blood. As DNA, the CDR3 is TGTGCCAGCAGCCACAGGGGGTTGGCTGGGGCCAACGTCCTGACTTTC. It specifies CASSHRGLAGANVLTF.